This entry lists 17 T cell receptor beta chains sequenced from one sample in a study of T cells after yellow fever vaccination. TCRdb used MiXCR to reprocess the 5' RACE reads, holding one entry per CDR3 protein. The table records under 700,000 distinct CDR3 sequences, around 17% of them present only once. The source material was PBMCs, sampled about 5 days after the first yellow fever vaccination. The receptor set was obtained from a man aged 18-30 years who received the YFV17D yellow fever vaccine.

This rearrangement joins TRBV6-1 to TRBJ2-1; D is perhaps TRBD2 (5 bases). The V end was cut by 6 bases, the J end by 4 bases, with 13 bases between. Germline loops: CDR1 MNHNS, CDR2 SASEGT. The CDR3 has 14 amino acids. This chain's CDR3 is CASSPLGAYNEQFF. DNA for the CDR3: TGTGCCAGCAGCCCACTAGGCGCATACAATGAGCAGTTCTTC.

This chain links TRBV5-1 with TRBJ2-1, with a possible D match to TRBD2 (5 bases). Trimming removed 1 base at V and 8 bases at J, with 16 bases between. The CDR3 spans 15 residues. The germline CDR1 and CDR2 sequences are SGHRS and YFSETQ. The CDR3 DNA is TGCGCCAGCAGCTTGCGGCGGGCCCCCGGATATGAGCAGTTCTTC. Translating it yields CASSLRRAPGYEQFF.

In its sample, this clonotype was seen many times. The chain links TRBV7-2 to TRBJ2-3, with 12 positions matching TRBD2. The CDR3 consists of 17 residues. The ends lost 1 base at V and 5 bases at J; junction bases unmatched: 7. Germline CDR1 is SGHTA and CDR2 is FQGNSA. The CDR3 spells CASSLGLAGEVKDTQYF. CDR3 bases: TGTGCCAGCAGCTTAGGACTAGCGGGGGAGGTAAAAGATACGCAGTATTTT.

V and J are TRBV15 and TRBJ2-1; TRBD2 matches 8 bases. The V segment lost 5 bases and the J segment 10 bases; nucleotides outside the gene matches: 4. CDR1 LNHNV and CDR2 YYDKDF come from the germline V gene (reference sequence). The CDR3 has 12 residues. The CDR3 DNA follows: TGTGCCACCAGCCTAACTAGCGGAGAGCAGTTCTTC. Its translation is CATSLTSGEQFF.

The rearrangement uses TRBV27 and TRBJ2-7, with 7 bases fitting TRBD1. Per germline, CDR1 MNHEY and CDR2 SMNVEV (reference sequence). This CDR3 is built from 14 residues. The junction had 12 bases not matched to a gene; V was cut back by 6 bases and J by 7 bases. The CDR3 DNA sequence: TGTGCCAGCAGGGGCCTGGGACAGACACAGGAGCAGTACTTC. It translates to CASRGLGQTQEQYF.

The chain is built from TRBV11-3 and TRBJ1-1, with D uncertain. V lost 5 bases to trimming and J lost 12 bases, with 19 bases between them. Germline V lookup: CDR1 SGHNT, CDR2 YENEEA. The CDR3 contains 13 residues. The CDR3 region is CASSPYRGGKTFF. Here the CDR3 DNA reads TGTGCCAGCAGCCCTTACCGTGGAGGGAAGACTTTCTTT.

The chain joins TRBV5-5 to TRBJ2-7, with D tentatively TRBD1 (6 bases). Per germline, CDR1 SGHKS and CDR2 YYEKEE (reference sequence). Trimming pared 4 bases from V and 2 bases from J, leaving 10 bases between. This CDR3 is built from 13 residues. The CDR3 DNA follows: TGTGCCAGCAGCATACAGGGTCCCTACGAGCAGTACGTC. Translating it yields CASSIQGPYEQYV.

This chain links TRBV12-3 or TRBV12-4 with TRBJ2-5, with D tentatively TRBD2 (5 bases). Trimming cost V 0 bases and J 4 bases, with 12 bases left between them. The CDR3 loop spans 15 amino acids. The CDR3, as DNA: TGTGCCAGCAGTTTAGCCTCATTCGCGGGAGAGACCCAGTACTTC. It codes for CASSLASFAGETQYF.

The V gene is TRBV5-1, the J gene TRBJ2-5; 9 bases line up with TRBD2. Trimming cost V 0 bases and J 5 bases; bases outside gene matches: 8. The CDR3 spans 16 residues. Germline assignment: CDR1 SGHRS and CDR2 YFSETQ. CDR3 in amino acids: CASSLAGTSPSETQYF. The CDR3 DNA reads as TGCGCCAGCAGCTTGGCCGGGACTAGCCCTTCGGAGACCCAGTACTTC.

The J gene is TRBJ2-1, the V gene TRBV6-1, with D possibly being TRBD2 (6 bases). This CDR3 comprises 13 residues. Looked up from germline, CDR1 is MNHNS and CDR2 is SASEGT. The ends were cut back, 8 bases at V and 6 bases at J, with 14 bases in the middle. The chain's CDR3 is CASGAREPNEQFF. CDR3 bases: TGTGCCAGCGGGGCGCGGGAACCCAATGAGCAGTTCTTC.

The V call is TRBV4-1, the J call TRBJ2-3; 12 positions match TRBD2. V lost 4 bases, J lost 2 bases, and 7 bases stayed unmatched. This CDR3 is built from 17 residues. Germline CDR1 and CDR2: MGHRA and YSYEKL. CDR3 protein: CASSRILAGGLTDTQYF. CDR3 nucleotides: TGCGCCAGCAGCCGTATACTAGCGGGGGGACTCACAGATACGCAGTATTTT.

This chain links TRBV29-1 with TRBJ1-1; TRBD1 might be the D (5 bases). The CDR3 totals 15 residues. V was shortened by 3 bases and J by 4 bases, with 18 bases between the two germline ends. Germline V gene lookup returns CDR1 SQVTM and CDR2 ANQGSEA. DNA of the CDR3: TGCAGCGTTGACGGGGTTGGTGTGGGGACCACTGAAGCTTTCTTT. Translation: CSVDGVGVGTTEAFF.

The chain recombines TRBV9 with TRBJ1-2, with D possibly matching TRBD1 (5 bases). This CDR3 contains 15 residues. Looked up from germline, CDR1 is SGDLS and CDR2 is YYNGEE. V was shortened by 3 bases and J by 2 bases, with 14 bases between the two germline ends. This CDR3 reads CASSASWGDNYGYTF. The DNA of the CDR3 is TGTGCCAGCAGCGCCAGTTGGGGGGACAACTATGGCTACACCTTC.

This clonotype has just a few counts. The rearrangement links TRBV19 to TRBJ2-1, with unresolved D. This CDR3 is 14 amino acids long. The germline V and J ends were trimmed by 1 base and 13 bases, with 17 bases remaining between them. Germline-derived CDR1 and CDR2 are LNHDA and SQIVND (reference sequence). CDR3 DNA sequence: TGTGCCAGTAGTATAGGGCTCGGATCGCCTTATCAGTTCTTC. Its protein product is CASSIGLGSPYQFF.

This clonotype has a handful of counts. The chain couples TRBV25-1 to TRBJ1-1, with D uncertain. Germline V gene lookup returns CDR1 MGHDK and CDR2 SYGVNS. V was cut by 5 bases and J by 5 bases, with 12 bases left in between. The CDR3 has 13 amino acids. The CDR3 is CASSWRTGTEAFF. CDR3 DNA: TGTGCCAGCAGTTGGCGGACCGGGACTGAAGCTTTCTTT.

V usage is TRBV4-2 and J usage is TRBJ2-7, with a possible D match to TRBD1 (6 bases). Trimming pared 1 base from V and 4 bases from J, leaving 11 bases between. The V gene's germline CDR1 is LGHNA and CDR2 YNFKEQ. The CDR3 totals 14 residues. CDR3 sequence reads: CASSQVTGPYEQYF. The CDR3 nucleotides read TGTGCCAGCAGCCAAGTCACAGGGCCTTACGAGCAGTACTTC.

This clonotype was counted between two and nine times. The chain carries TRBV5-1 and TRBJ2-2, with D unclear. The germline gives CDR1 SGHRS, CDR2 YFSETQ. The CDR3 covers 15 residues. V was trimmed by 0 bases and J by 3 bases, leaving 9 bases between them. Here the CDR3 reads CASSLERPYTGELFF. In DNA form, the CDR3 reads TGCGCCAGCAGCTTGGAACGGCCTTACACCGGGGAGCTGTTTTTT.